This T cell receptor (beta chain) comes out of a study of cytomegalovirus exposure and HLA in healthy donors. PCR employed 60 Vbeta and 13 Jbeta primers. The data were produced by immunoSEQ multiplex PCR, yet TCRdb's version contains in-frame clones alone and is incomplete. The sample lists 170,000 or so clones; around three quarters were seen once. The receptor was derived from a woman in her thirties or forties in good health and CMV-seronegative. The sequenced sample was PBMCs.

As DNA, the CDR3 is TGTGCCAGCAGCCCGTGGACTAGCGGGAGGAATGAGCAGTTCTTC. Residues: CASSPWTSGRNEQFF. J is TRBJ2-1 and V is TRBV7-3; TRBD2 aligns across 14 bases. J lost 7 bases, V lost 5 bases, and 4 bases had no gene match. Germline V CDR1 and CDR2: SGHTA, FQGTGA. CDR3 size: 15 residues.